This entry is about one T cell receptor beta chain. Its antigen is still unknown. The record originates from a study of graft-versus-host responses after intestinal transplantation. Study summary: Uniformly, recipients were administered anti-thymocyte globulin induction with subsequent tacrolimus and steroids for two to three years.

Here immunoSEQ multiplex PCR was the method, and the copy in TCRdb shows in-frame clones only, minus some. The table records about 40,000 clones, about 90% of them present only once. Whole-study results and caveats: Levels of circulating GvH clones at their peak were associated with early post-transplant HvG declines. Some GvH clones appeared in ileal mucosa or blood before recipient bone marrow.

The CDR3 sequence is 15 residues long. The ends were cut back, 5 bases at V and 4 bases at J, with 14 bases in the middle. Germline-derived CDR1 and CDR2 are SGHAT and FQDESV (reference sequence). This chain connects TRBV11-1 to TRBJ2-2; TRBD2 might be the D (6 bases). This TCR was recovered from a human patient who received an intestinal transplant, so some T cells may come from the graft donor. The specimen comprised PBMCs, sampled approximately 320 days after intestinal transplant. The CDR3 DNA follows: TGTGCCAGCAGCCTAGGAAAACTAGCCACCGGGGAGCTGTTTTTT. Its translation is CASSLGKLATGELFF.